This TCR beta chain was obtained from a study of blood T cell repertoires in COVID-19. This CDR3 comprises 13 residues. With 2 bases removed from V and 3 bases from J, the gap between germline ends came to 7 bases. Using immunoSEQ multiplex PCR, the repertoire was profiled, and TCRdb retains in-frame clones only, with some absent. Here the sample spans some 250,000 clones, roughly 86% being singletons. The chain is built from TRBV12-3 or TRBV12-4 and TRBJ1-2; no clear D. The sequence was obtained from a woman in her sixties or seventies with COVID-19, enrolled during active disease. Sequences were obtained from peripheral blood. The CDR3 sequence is CASSLSRYYGYTF. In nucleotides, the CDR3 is TGTGCCAGCAGTTTATCCAGGTACTATGGCTACACCTTC.